This entry features one T cell receptor beta chain sequence. This receptor's antigen is unknown. Per-base quality was not reported, and no clone a single base away is much larger than it. V is cut by 2 bases and J by 6 bases, and the space between the germline ends is 14 bases. From the cysteine through the phenylalanine, the CDR3 covers 14 amino acids. The read is trimmed to its CDR3 DNA, 42 bases read in frame from base 1. The germline V gene sets CDR1 to SNHLY and CDR2 to FYNNEI. One collaborating source in Seattle enrolled patients during active infection and followed them longitudinally through the course of disease. The collaborating institutions used their own protocols to collect whole blood in K2EDTA tubes. For TCRbeta analysis, collaborator samples were shipped as frozen whole blood, as isolated PBMCs, or as DNA extracted from either sample type. This record comes from a study of blood T cell repertoires in COVID-19 (dated by TCRdb to 2020 to 2021). About the study as a whole: Collaborator samples came from the United States, Italy and Spain and covered acute and convalescent phases of COVID-19. The material from the prospective study consisted of cDNA or gDNA derived from T cells, B-cell-depleted T cells, or PBMCs. The dataset comprised deeply sampled blood TCRbeta repertoires from subjects exposed to, actively infected with, or recovered from COVID-19. The repertoires were released in a freely available public database meant as a resource for research on the immune response to SARS-CoV-2. The samples were drawn from two sources: the first 160 participants of the ongoing ImmuneRACE study, and 950 to 1,500 subjects contributed by 6 global collaborators. A de-identified subject ID, COVID-19 status, age in years and sex were almost always included in the sample metadata. Where available, HLA class I and class II types were obtained from metadata supplied by the sample provider rather than from assay-based typing. The study at large found these results: The quantity of clinical and demographic metadata differed by source and by participant and was supplied without curation.

The immunoSEQ Assay, a bias-controlled multiplex PCR, was used to amplify TCRbeta CDR3 regions from genomic DNA. The paper's data handling went like this. The number of nucleated cells in each sample was estimated by amplification of reference gene primers within the assay. To quantify the absolute abundance of each unique TCRbeta CDR3 rearrangement, sequence reads were collapsed and filtered. Productive Simpson clonality was computed per sample as the square root of Simpson's diversity index over productive rearrangements. The table comes from immuneACCESS by way of TCRdb, which keeps in-frame sequences with V and J called. Part of the clones is missing from these tables; in studies checked, under half for an unresolved V gene and the rest for unknown reasons. The V and J calls and clone size were taken over from that table, and D and trimming were inferred from the DNA. The sample profile shows 150,000 to 200,000 clones; about three quarters of them were found once. About 11% of the sample is taken by the ten largest.

This TCR was recovered from a woman older than 75 with COVID-19, enrolled during active disease. In this chain, TRBV2 is recombined with TRBJ2-7; a tentative D call is TRBD1 (6 bases match). The material sequenced was peripheral blood. The CDR3 reads as follows: CASSEFGQSSEQYF. The sequence in DNA is TGTGCCAGCAGTGAATTTGGACAGTCCAGCGAGCAGTACTTC.